A selection of T cell receptor beta chains follows, all from one sample in a study of cytomegalovirus exposure and HLA in healthy donors. Assay: immunoSEQ multiplex PCR; the TCRdb copy retains only in-frame clones and omits some. The repertoire consists of 150,000 to 200,000 clones, with 60% to 85% occurring once and the leading ten covering 0.9% to 1.2%. Sequencing input: PBMCs. The source is a woman between 35 and 50 years old in good health and CMV-seronegative. CDR3s include the opening cysteine and the closing phenylalanine or tryptophan. The D gene is left open where the match is weak. Some rows have no size entry. The others give once, few or many, or a class for an expanded clone.

d_gene	v_gene	j_gene	abundance	len	CDR3nt	CDR3aa
TRBD2	TRBV4-2	TRBJ2-5	-	13	TGTGCCAGCAGCCAAGAGGGAGGGGAGACCCAGTACTTC	CASSQEGGETQYF
TRBD1	TRBV19	TRBJ1-2	-	14	TGTGCCAGTAGAAAGACAGGGGGGGACTATGGCTACACCTTC	CASRKTGGDYGYTF
TRBD1	TRBV27	TRBJ1-1	-	15	TGTGCCAGCAGTCGCTCCAGGGGGCTGGACACTGAAGCTTTCTTT	CASSRSRGLDTEAFF
-	TRBV7-8	TRBJ2-5	-	20	TGTGCCAGCAGCTTAGTGTATGTTCTGTCGGGGGTACGGCGTCGAGAGACCCAGTACTTC	CASSLVYVLSGVRRRETQYF
-	TRBV5-3	TRBJ1-2	-	15	TGTGCCAGAAGCCCCCAGCGGGGGCAAGACTATGGCTACACCTTC	CARSPQRGQDYGYTF
TRBD1	TRBV5-4	TRBJ1-1	-	16	TGTGCCAGCAGCGCCTCAGGGGGAATCGAGCAAACTGAAGCTTTCTTT	CASSASGGIEQTEAFF
-	TRBV5-1	TRBJ2-1	-	13	TGCGCCAGCACCCACTCGGACTCAAATGAGCAGTTCTTC	CASTHSDSNEQFF
-	TRBV15	TRBJ2-3	-	16	TGTGCCACCAGGGCAGGGGTAGGGGCTAGCACAGATACGCAGTATTTT	CATRAGVGASTDTQYF
-	TRBV5-1	TRBJ1-1	-	15	TGCGCCAGCAGCCCCGGGAGAGGTCTAGGCTCTGAAGCTTTCTTT	CASSPGRGLGSEAFF
TRBD1	TRBV7-8	TRBJ1-5	-	16	TGTGCCAGCAGCTGGACCGGGGGACAGACCAATCAGCCCCAGCATTTT	CASSWTGGQTNQPQHF
TRBD1	TRBV29-1	TRBJ1-2	few	16	TGCAGCGTTGAAATCCGCGACACAGGGGTAACTGGTGGCTACACCTTC	CSVEIRDTGVTGGYTF
-	TRBV18	TRBJ2-1	-	14	TGTGCCAGCTCAAAAGTAGGACAGTCCCATGAGCAGTTCTTC	CASSKVGQSHEQFF
-	TRBV15	TRBJ2-3	few	17	TGTGCCACCAGCAGGAGCCTAGGGGCCGGAGTCGCAGATACGCAGTATTTT	CATSRSLGAGVADTQYF
TRBD2	TRBV4-1	TRBJ2-1	-	16	TGCGCCAGCAGCCAGTACACAGGACTAGCGGGCGGTGAGCAGTTCTTC	CASSQYTGLAGGEQFF
TRBD2	TRBV7-3	TRBJ2-7	-	16	TGTGCCAGCAGCTTAACGAAGTCTAGCGGGCCCTACGAGCAGTACTTC	CASSLTKSSGPYEQYF
-	TRBV7-2	TRBJ2-3	few	17	TGTGCCAGCAGCCCTTTGGCCGCGGGCAGGGGGGCAGATACGCAGTATTTT	CASSPLAAGRGADTQYF
-	TRBV27	TRBJ2-1	-	14	TGTGCCAGCAGTTACGGAGGAAGGTACAATGAGCAGTTCTTC	CASSYGGRYNEQFF
-	TRBV4-3	TRBJ2-5	-	14	TGCGCCAGCAGCCCGGGGCAGGGGTCGGAGACCCAGTACTTC	CASSPGQGSETQYF
TRBD1	TRBV19	TRBJ2-5	-	15	TGTGCCAGTAGTATCCCCGCAGGGGGCAGGGAGACCCAGTACTTC	CASSIPAGGRETQYF
-	TRBV6-5	TRBJ2-3	-	14	TGTGCCAGCAGTTCGGGGTACGCCACAGATACGCAGTATTTT	CASSSGYATDTQYF
-	TRBV11-3	TRBJ2-2	-	15	TGTGCCAGCAGCTTAGTTGCGGGGCCCACCGGGGAGCTGTTTTTT	CASSLVAGPTGELFF
TRBD1	TRBV9	TRBJ1-2	-	17	TGTGCCAGCAGCACCAGGACAGGTCCCAACATGACCCTAGGCTACACCTTC	CASSTRTGPNMTLGYTF
TRBD2	TRBV19	TRBJ2-5	-	16	TGTGCCAGTAGTTTCTGGACTAGCGGGAGTAAAGAGACCCAGTACTTC	CASSFWTSGSKETQYF
TRBD1	TRBV6-1	TRBJ1-1	-	15	TGTGCCAGCAGTTTGGGACAGGGGGGAAACACTGAAGCTTTCTTT	CASSLGQGGNTEAFF
TRBD1	TRBV5-1	TRBJ2-1	-	16	TGCGCCAGCAGCTTAGATACAGGGGGCGCGTACAATGAGCAGTTCTTC	CASSLDTGGAYNEQFF
TRBD1	TRBV2	TRBJ1-5	-	15	TGTGCCAGCAGTTTAAACAGGGGTAGCAATCAGCCCCAGCATTTT	CASSLNRGSNQPQHF
TRBD1	TRBV19	TRBJ1-4	-	15	TGTGCCAGTAGTTGGGGGACAGGGGGTTTCGAAAAACTGTTTTTT	CASSWGTGGFEKLFF
TRBD1	TRBV4-3	TRBJ1-2	-	15	TGCGCCAGCAGCCAAGGGACAGGAGTCTTCTATGGCTACACCTTC	CASSQGTGVFYGYTF
TRBD2	TRBV7-3	TRBJ2-1	-	13	TGTGCCAGCGGCCAGACTAGCCTGGCTGAGCAGTTCTTC	CASGQTSLAEQFF
TRBD2	TRBV7-3	TRBJ2-2	-	16	TGTGCCAGCAGCTTAGCGGGAGGACAGAACACCGGGGAGCTGTTTTTT	CASSLAGGQNTGELFF
TRBD2	TRBV2	TRBJ2-7	-	14	TGTGCCAGCACTTGGACTAGCGGGAGGCACCCGGAGTACTTC	CASTWTSGRHPEYF
-	TRBV6-5	TRBJ1-1	-	11	TGTGCCAGCAGTTACCGTACTGAAGCTTTCTTT	CASSYRTEAFF
TRBD2	TRBV9	TRBJ2-3	-	14	TGTGCCAGCAGCGTAACTAGCGAGGCAGATACGCAGTATTTT	CASSVTSEADTQYF
-	TRBV19	TRBJ1-2	-	13	TGTGCCAGTAGTATAGGTGAAGCCTATGGCTACACCTTC	CASSIGEAYGYTF
-	TRBV5-8	TRBJ1-5	once	16	TGTGCCAGCAGCTTGTTTACAGGGAGTCGCAATCAGCCCCAGCATTTT	CASSLFTGSRNQPQHF
-	TRBV4-3	TRBJ1-4	-	16	TGCGCCAGCAGCCAAGATTTCGGGGGTGAGAGTGAAAAACTGTTTTTT	CASSQDFGGESEKLFF
TRBD1	TRBV5-1	TRBJ1-1	-	12	TGCGCCAGCAGCGCAGGGGGGACTGAAGCTTTCTTT	CASSAGGTEAFF
-	TRBV7-3	TRBJ2-3	-	17	TGTGCCAGCAGCGCCCATTCCCAGGGATGGGTGACAGATACGCAGTATTTT	CASSAHSQGWVTDTQYF
TRBD2	TRBV27	TRBJ2-5	-	14	TGTGCCAGCAGTCGGACTAGCGGGGAAGAGACCCAGTACTTC	CASSRTSGEETQYF
-	TRBV25-1	TRBJ2-7	-	13	TGTGCCAGCAGTGCCGCAGGGTTTCGCGAGCAGTACTTC	CASSAAGFREQYF
TRBD2	TRBV7-2	TRBJ2-7	-	14	TGTGCCAGCAGTCCTCTAGCGGTCGTTGGCGAGCAGTACTTC	CASSPLAVVGEQYF
TRBD1	TRBV6-1	TRBJ2-1	-	15	TGTGCCAGCAGTGGCCGGGACAGGGTCTACAATGAGCAGTTCTTC	CASSGRDRVYNEQFF
-	TRBV11-3	TRBJ2-2	once	11	TGTGCCAGCAGGAGGGCCGGGGAGCTGTTTTTT	CASRRAGELFF